This T cell receptor beta chain was captured by sequencing in a study of T cell responses to AZD1222 COVID-19 vaccine. Germline CDR1 and CDR2: SGHVS and FQNEAQ. V gave up 1 base and J gave up 4 bases, with 14 bases separating them. CDR3 size: 16 residues. Profiled with immunoSEQ multiplex PCR; TCRdb holds only in-frame clones, not every one. The sample yields 150,000 or so clones, around 87% seen once. The origin of this receptor is an adult who received the AZD1222 COVID-19 vaccine. The chain employs TRBV7-8 and TRBJ2-1; D unresolved. The source was peripheral blood, collected 28 days after the second AZD1222 dose. CDR3 nucleotide sequence: TGTGCCAGCAGCTTAGTCTCTGGGCAGCCTTACAATGAGCAGTTCTTC. It translates to CASSLVSGQPYNEQFF.